This is a list of T cell receptor beta chains from one sample in a study of T cell responses to AZD1222 COVID-19 vaccine. Measured with immunoSEQ multiplex PCR; TCRdb has only the in-frame clones, and not every one. The sample contains about 160,000 clones, 92% of which appear only once. This specimen was peripheral blood, taken on day 0 of MenACWY control vaccination. All receptors come from an adult in good health. The CDR3 runs from the conserved cysteine through the conserved F or W. A D gene is named only where the DNA matches it firmly. The size entry is marked missing in some rows and otherwise reads once, few, many or a size class.

CDR3aa | CDR3nt | abundance | j_gene | d_gene | v_gene
CASSLLQGQNEKLFF | TGCGCCAGCAGCTTGTTACAGGGTCAAAATGAAAAACTGTTTTTT | - | TRBJ1-4 | - | TRBV5-1
CASSRIGHRNYGYTF | TGTGCCAGCAGTCGTATAGGACACCGGAACTATGGCTACACCTTC | - | TRBJ1-2 | - | TRBV28
CASSVAGGNTEAFF | TGTGCCAGCAGCGTAGCGGGTGGGAACACTGAAGCTTTCTTT | - | TRBJ1-1 | - | TRBV9
CASSQSGGDQPQHF | TGTGCCAGTAGCCAATCCGGGGGCGATCAGCCCCAGCATTTT | - | TRBJ1-5 | - | TRBV19
CASGDRPNTEAFF | TGTGCCAGTGGGGACAGGCCGAACACTGAAGCTTTCTTT | - | TRBJ1-1 | TRBD1 | TRBV19
CAISESEPRAYEQYF | TGTGCCATCAGTGAGTCGGAACCACGGGCCTACGAGCAGTACTTC | - | TRBJ2-7 | - | TRBV10-3
CATDEGGLGGLAQHF | TGTGCCACCGACGAGGGGGGCCTTGGGGGCCTTGCCCAGCATTTT | - | TRBJ1-5 | - | TRBV28
CASSPSQSQPQHF | TGTGCCAGCAGTCCCTCGCAGAGCCAGCCCCAGCATTTT | - | TRBJ1-5 | - | TRBV6-6
CASSLDGYATDTQYF | TGCGCCAGCAGCTTGGACGGGTACGCCACAGATACGCAGTATTTT | - | TRBJ2-3 | - | TRBV5-1
CASSLSGSGAFF | TGCGCCAGCAGCTTGTCGGGGAGCGGAGCTTTCTTT | - | TRBJ1-1 | - | TRBV5-1
CATSDLRGLAGAEEQFF | TGTGCCACCAGTGATTTGCGTGGACTAGCGGGAGCGGAAGAGCAGTTCTTC | - | TRBJ2-1 | TRBD2 | TRBV24-1
CAWRGQHNSPLHF | TGTGCCTGGAGGGGACAGCATAATTCACCCCTCCACTTT | - | TRBJ1-6 | TRBD1 | TRBV30
CASSLEGSYNSPLHF | TGCGCCAGCAGCTTGGAGGGGTCCTATAATTCACCCCTCCACTTT | - | TRBJ1-6 | - | TRBV5-1
CASGAGATYGYTF | TGTGCCAGCGGAGCGGGGGCTACCTATGGCTACACCTTC | - | TRBJ1-2 | - | TRBV6-5
CSASGEGGYTF | TGCAGTGCTAGTGGTGAGGGGGGCTACACCTTC | - | TRBJ1-2 | - | TRBV20-1
CASSMVAGANTIYF | TGTGCCAGTAGTATGGTGGCAGGGGCAAACACCATATATTTT | once | TRBJ1-3 | - | TRBV19
CASSTGTGRSGYTF | TGTGCCAGCAGCACCGGGACAGGGAGGAGCGGCTACACCTTC | - | TRBJ1-2 | TRBD1 | TRBV11-2
CASSQVDSNQPQHF | TGTGCCAGCAGCCAAGTGGACAGCAATCAGCCCCAGCATTTT | - | TRBJ1-5 | - | TRBV3-1/TRBV3-2
CASSVAQAGTDTQYF | TGTGCCAGCAGCGTAGCCCAGGCGGGCACAGATACGCAGTATTTT | - | TRBJ2-3 | - | TRBV9
CASSLESSSNQPQHF | TGTGCCAGCAGCTTAGAGAGTTCTAGCAATCAGCCCCAGCATTTT | - | TRBJ1-5 | - | TRBV7-2
CSAGTAQETQYF | TGCAGCGCTGGGACAGCCCAAGAGACCCAGTACTTC | - | TRBJ2-5 | TRBD1 | TRBV29-1
CASSQARGAYGYTF | TGTGCCAGCAGCCAGGCTAGGGGGGCCTATGGCTACACCTTC | - | TRBJ1-2 | - | TRBV11-3
CASSQGTGVQPQHF | TGTGCCAGCAGCCAGGGAACAGGGGTTCAGCCCCAGCATTTT | - | TRBJ1-5 | TRBD1 | TRBV3-1/TRBV3-2
CASSLPGSPEQYF | TGTGCCAGCAGCTTGCCGGGAAGCCCAGAGCAGTACTTC | - | TRBJ2-7 | - | TRBV7-9
CASGPGRDTEAFF | TGTGCTAGTGGCCCGGGACGGGACACTGAAGCTTTCTTT | - | TRBJ1-1 | - | TRBV12-5
CASSTQGVNTEAFF | TGCGCCAGCAGTACACAGGGGGTGAACACTGAAGCTTTCTTT | - | TRBJ1-1 | TRBD1 | TRBV5-1
CAWRFGNTIYF | TGTGCCTGGAGGTTTGGGAACACCATATATTTT | - | TRBJ1-3 | - | TRBV30
CASSPGTVATNEKLFF | TGCGCCAGCAGCCCCGGGACAGTCGCAACTAATGAAAAACTGTTTTTT | - | TRBJ1-4 | TRBD1 | TRBV5-1
CASSLRRDMDERVSYEQYF | TGCGCCAGCAGCCTTCGACGGGACATGGACGAGCGGGTCTCCTACGAGCAGTACTTC | - | TRBJ2-7 | - | TRBV5-1
CAWSVQQRKGYTF | TGTGCCTGGAGTGTTCAGCAAAGGAAAGGCTACACCTTC | few | TRBJ1-2 | - | TRBV30
CASSGTGVMEQYF | TGTGCCAGCTCGGGGACAGGGGTTATGGAGCAGTACTTC | - | TRBJ2-7 | TRBD1 | TRBV6-5
CASSQDAPQGAFF | TGCGCCAGCAGCCAAGATGCCCCCCAAGGGGCTTTCTTT | - | TRBJ1-1 | - | TRBV4-3
CASSQAGTRTQTQYF | TGTGCCAGCAGCCAGGCCGGGACCCGGACCCAGACCCAGTACTTC | - | TRBJ2-5 | - | TRBV3-1/TRBV3-2
CASSLRERMAETQYF | TGCGCCAGCAGCTTACGGGAGAGGATGGCGGAGACCCAGTACTTC | - | TRBJ2-5 | - | TRBV5-1
CASSLGSVKGEKLFF | TGTGCCAGCAGCTTAGGATCCGTAAAAGGTGAAAAACTGTTTTTT | - | TRBJ1-4 | - | TRBV7-2
CASSPRTGANSGNTIYF | TGTGCCAGCAGCCCCCGGACAGGGGCTAACTCTGGAAACACCATATATTTT | - | TRBJ1-3 | TRBD1 | TRBV9
CASSPGAYTEAFF | TGTGCCAGCAGCCCCGGGGCCTACACTGAAGCTTTCTTT | - | TRBJ1-1 | - | TRBV14
CASSITGLAGEKQFF | TGTGCCAGTAGTATAACGGGACTAGCGGGAGAAAAGCAGTTCTTC | - | TRBJ2-1 | TRBD2 | TRBV19
CASSQAGTSGSGEQFF | TGTGCCAGCAGCCAAGCCGGGACTAGCGGGTCCGGTGAGCAGTTCTTC | - | TRBJ2-1 | TRBD2 | TRBV3-1/TRBV3-2
CATTTRLGGNTEAFF | TGTGCCACCACCACACGGCTGGGGGGAAACACTGAAGCTTTCTTT | once | TRBJ1-1 | - | TRBV15
CAISEEGASYNEQFF | TGTGCCATCAGTGAAGAGGGGGCCTCCTACAATGAGCAGTTCTTC | - | TRBJ2-1 | TRBD1 | TRBV10-3
CASRTTGGRSTEAFF | TGTGCCAGCAGAACCACAGGGGGCCGATCCACTGAAGCTTTCTTT | - | TRBJ1-1 | TRBD1 | TRBV7-2
CASSLVGYSSPLHF | TGTGCCAGCAGCTTAGTAGGGTACAGCTCACCCCTCCACTTT | - | TRBJ1-6 | - | TRBV7-2
CASSLDRGRDGYTF | TGTGCCAGCAGCTTGGACAGGGGGCGAGATGGCTACACCTTC | - | TRBJ1-2 | TRBD1 | TRBV11-3
CASSPTGNNQPQHF | TGTGCCAGCTCACCAACTGGGAACAATCAGCCCCAGCATTTT | once | TRBJ1-5 | - | TRBV18
CATEGGPDQPQHF | TGTGCCACCGAGGGGGGGCCGGATCAGCCCCAGCATTTT | - | TRBJ1-5 | - | TRBV9
CASSLGVGKLFF | TGTGCCAGCAGTTTGGGGGTTGGAAAACTGTTTTTT | - | TRBJ1-4 | - | TRBV12-3/TRBV12-4
CASSQAQREVGYEQYF | TGTGCCAGCAGCCAAGCACAGCGGGAGGTCGGGTACGAGCAGTACTTC | - | TRBJ2-7 | TRBD2 | TRBV4-2
CASSEGGGRAYEQYF | TGTGCCAGCAGTGAAGGCGGGGGAAGGGCCTACGAGCAGTACTTC | - | TRBJ2-7 | TRBD2 | TRBV6-1
CASGTGNTEAFF | TGCGCCAGCGGTACAGGGAACACTGAAGCTTTCTTT | - | TRBJ1-1 | - | TRBV10-1
CASSMTSSSGTDTQYF | TGTGCCAGTAGTATGACTAGTTCGAGTGGGACAGATACGCAGTATTTT | - | TRBJ2-3 | - | TRBV19
CASSYSRAGNTIYF | TGTGCCAGCAGTTACTCAAGGGCTGGAAACACCATATATTTT | - | TRBJ1-3 | - | TRBV6-5
CASSMRGLAGVNEQFF | TGTGCCAGTAGTATGAGAGGGCTAGCGGGAGTCAATGAGCAGTTCTTC | - | TRBJ2-1 | TRBD2 | TRBV19
CASSPTGAGVRNYGYTF | TGTGCCAGCAGCCCGACTGGGGCAGGGGTCCGGAACTATGGCTACACCTTC | - | TRBJ1-2 | - | TRBV14
CASSERLGGSTGNTIYF | TGTGCCAGCAGTGAACGGCTGGGGGGTTCTACTGGAAACACCATATATTTT | - | TRBJ1-3 | - | TRBV2
CASSVVRYGYTF | TGTGCCAGCAGCGTAGTCCGGTATGGCTACACCTTC | few | TRBJ1-2 | - | TRBV9
CASSPEGGAGTEAFF | TGTGCCAGCTCACCAGAGGGAGGGGCAGGCACTGAAGCTTTCTTT | - | TRBJ1-1 | - | TRBV18
CASREQGPTYEQYF | TGTGCCAGCAGAGAACAGGGGCCAACCTACGAGCAGTACTTC | few | TRBJ2-7 | TRBD1 | TRBV2
CATSQGYQPQHF | TGTGCCACCAGCCAGGGATACCAGCCCCAGCATTTT | - | TRBJ1-5 | - | TRBV24-1